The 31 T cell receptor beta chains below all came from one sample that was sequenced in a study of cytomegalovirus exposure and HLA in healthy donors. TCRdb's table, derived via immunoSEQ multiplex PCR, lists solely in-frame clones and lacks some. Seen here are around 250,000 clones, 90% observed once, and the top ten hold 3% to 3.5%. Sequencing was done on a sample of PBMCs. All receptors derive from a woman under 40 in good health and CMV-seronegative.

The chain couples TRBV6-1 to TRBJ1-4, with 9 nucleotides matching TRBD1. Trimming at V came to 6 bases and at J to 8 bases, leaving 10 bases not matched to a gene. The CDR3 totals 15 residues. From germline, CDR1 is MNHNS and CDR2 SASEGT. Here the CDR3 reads CASREGQGRSEKLFF. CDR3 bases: TGTGCCAGCAGGGAGGGACAGGGACGGTCGGAAAAACTGTTTTTT.

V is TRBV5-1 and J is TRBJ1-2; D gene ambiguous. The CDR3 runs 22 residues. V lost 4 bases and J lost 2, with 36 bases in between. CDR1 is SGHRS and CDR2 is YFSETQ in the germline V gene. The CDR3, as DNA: TGCGCCAGCAGCCTGGATAGCGTTTCGGACCTATGGATATTGCGGGGAAACTATGGCTACACCTTC. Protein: CASSLDSVSDLWILRGNYGYTF.

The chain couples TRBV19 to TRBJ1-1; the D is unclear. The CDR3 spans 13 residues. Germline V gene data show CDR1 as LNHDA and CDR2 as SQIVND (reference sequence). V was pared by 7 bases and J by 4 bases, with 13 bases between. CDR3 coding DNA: TGTGCCAGTACCCCCCTGGTGGGCACTGAAGCTTTCTTT. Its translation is CASTPLVGTEAFF. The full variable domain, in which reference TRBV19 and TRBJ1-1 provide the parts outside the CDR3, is DGGITQSPKYLFRKEGQNVTLSCEQNLNHDAMYWYRQDPGQGLRLIYYSQIVNDFQKGDIAEGYSVSREKKESFPLTVTSAQKNPTAFYLCASTPLVGTEAFFGQGTRLTVV.

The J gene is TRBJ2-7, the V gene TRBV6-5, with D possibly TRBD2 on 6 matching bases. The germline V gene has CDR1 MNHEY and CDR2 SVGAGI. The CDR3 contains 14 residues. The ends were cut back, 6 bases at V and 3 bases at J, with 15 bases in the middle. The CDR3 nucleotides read TGTGCCAGCAGGCCCCGGGACTCCCGCTACGAGCAGTACTTC. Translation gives CASRPRDSRYEQYF.

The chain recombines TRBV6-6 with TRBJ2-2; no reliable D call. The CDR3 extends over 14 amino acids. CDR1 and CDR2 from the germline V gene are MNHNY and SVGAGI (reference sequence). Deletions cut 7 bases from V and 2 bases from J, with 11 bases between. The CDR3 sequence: CASKQIPNTGELFF. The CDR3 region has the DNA TGTGCCAGCAAACAGATACCAAACACCGGGGAGCTGTTTTTT.

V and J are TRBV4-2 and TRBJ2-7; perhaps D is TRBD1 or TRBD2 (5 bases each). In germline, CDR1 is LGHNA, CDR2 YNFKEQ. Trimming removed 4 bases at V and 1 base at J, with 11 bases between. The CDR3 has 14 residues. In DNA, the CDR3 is TGTGCCAGCAGCCCGGGACGGGGTTCCTACGAGCAGTACTTC. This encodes CASSPGRGSYEQYF.

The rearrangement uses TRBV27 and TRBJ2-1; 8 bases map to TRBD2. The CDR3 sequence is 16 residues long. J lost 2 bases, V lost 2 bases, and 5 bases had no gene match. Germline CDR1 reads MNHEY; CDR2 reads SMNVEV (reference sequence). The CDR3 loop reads CASSLIGGRPYNEQFF. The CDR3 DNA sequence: TGTGCCAGCAGTTTAATAGGCGGGAGGCCCTACAATGAGCAGTTCTTC.

The CDR3 loop reads CASSSLMGVGEQYF. The CDR3 coding sequence is TGTGCCAGTAGTAGTTTAATGGGGGTGGGCGAGCAGTACTTC. The V gene is TRBV19, the J gene TRBJ2-7; D may match TRBD1 or TRBD2 (5 bases each). In germline, CDR1 is LNHDA, CDR2 SQIVND (reference sequence). Trimming cost V 4 bases and J 6 bases, with 16 bases left between them. The CDR3 spans 14 residues.

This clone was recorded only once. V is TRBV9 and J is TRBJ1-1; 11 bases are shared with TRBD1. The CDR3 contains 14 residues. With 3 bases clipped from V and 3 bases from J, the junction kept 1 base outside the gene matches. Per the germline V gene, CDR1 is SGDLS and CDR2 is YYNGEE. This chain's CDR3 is CASSAGQGDTEAFF. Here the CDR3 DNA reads TGTGCCAGCAGCGCGGGACAGGGGGACACTGAAGCTTTCTTT.

The CDR3: CASSLGRGRQETQYF. CDR3 in DNA: TGTGCCAGCAGCTTAGGACGGGGTAGGCAAGAGACCCAGTACTTC. The rearrangement links TRBV7-9 to TRBJ2-5; possible D gene TRBD2, 5 bases. V lost 1 base and J 2 bases, leaving 11 bases between the germline ends. Looked up from germline, CDR1 is SEHNR and CDR2 is FQNEAQ (reference sequence). The length of the CDR3 is 15 residues.

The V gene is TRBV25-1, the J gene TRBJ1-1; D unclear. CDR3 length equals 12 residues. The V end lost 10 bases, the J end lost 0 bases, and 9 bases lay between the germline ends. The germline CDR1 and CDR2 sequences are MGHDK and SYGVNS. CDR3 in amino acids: CATTDLNTEAFF. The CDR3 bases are TGTGCCACCACGGATCTGAACACTGAAGCTTTCTTT.

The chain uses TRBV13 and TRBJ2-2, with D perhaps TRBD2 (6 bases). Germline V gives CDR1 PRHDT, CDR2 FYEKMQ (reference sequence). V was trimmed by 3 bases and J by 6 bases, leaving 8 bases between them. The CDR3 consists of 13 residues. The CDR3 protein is CASSFSGPGELFF. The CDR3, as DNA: TGTGCCAGCAGCTTTAGCGGCCCCGGGGAGCTGTTTTTT.

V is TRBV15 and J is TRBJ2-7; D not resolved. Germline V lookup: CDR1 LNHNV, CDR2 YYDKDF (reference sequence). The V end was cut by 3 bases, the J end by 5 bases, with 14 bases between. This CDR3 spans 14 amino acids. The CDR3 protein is CATSSATGRNEQYF. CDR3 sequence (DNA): TGTGCCACCAGCAGTGCTACGGGTCGTAACGAGCAGTACTTC.

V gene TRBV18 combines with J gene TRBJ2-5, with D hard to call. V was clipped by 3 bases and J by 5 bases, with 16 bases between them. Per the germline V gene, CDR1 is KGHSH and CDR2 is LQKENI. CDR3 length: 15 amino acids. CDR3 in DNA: TGTGCCAGCTCACCGTCAGTCGATCGGTCGGAGACCCAGTACTTC. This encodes CASSPSVDRSETQYF.

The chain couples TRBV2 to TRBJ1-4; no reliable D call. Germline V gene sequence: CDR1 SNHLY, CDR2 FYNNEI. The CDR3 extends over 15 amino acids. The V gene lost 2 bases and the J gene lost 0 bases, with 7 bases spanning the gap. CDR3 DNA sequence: TGTGCCAGCAGTGAAACGATCGCAACTAATGAAAAACTGTTTTTT. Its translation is CASSETIATNEKLFF.

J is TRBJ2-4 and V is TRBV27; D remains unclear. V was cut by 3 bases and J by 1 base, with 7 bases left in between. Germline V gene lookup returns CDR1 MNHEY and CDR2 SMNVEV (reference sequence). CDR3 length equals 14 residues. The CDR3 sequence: CASSLKAAKNIQYF. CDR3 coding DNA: TGTGCCAGCAGTTTGAAGGCTGCCAAAAACATTCAGTACTTC.

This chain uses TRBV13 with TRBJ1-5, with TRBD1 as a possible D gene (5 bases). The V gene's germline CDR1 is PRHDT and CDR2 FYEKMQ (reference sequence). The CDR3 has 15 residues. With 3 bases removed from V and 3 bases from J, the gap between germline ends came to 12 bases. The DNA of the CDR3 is TGTGCCAGCAGCTTTAGTCAGACAGTCAATCAGCCCCAGCATTTT. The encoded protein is CASSFSQTVNQPQHF.

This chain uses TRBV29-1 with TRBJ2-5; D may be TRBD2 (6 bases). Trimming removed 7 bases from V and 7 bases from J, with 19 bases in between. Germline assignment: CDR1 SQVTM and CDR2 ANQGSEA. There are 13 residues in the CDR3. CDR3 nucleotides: TGCAGCGCCGTGTACGCTAGCGAAGGGACCCAGTACTTC. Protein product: CSAVYASEGTQYF.

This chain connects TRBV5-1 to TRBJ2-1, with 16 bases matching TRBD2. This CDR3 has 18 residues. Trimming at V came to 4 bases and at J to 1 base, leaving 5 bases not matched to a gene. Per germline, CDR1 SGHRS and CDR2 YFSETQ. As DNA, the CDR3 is TGCGCCAGCAGCAAGGGACTAGCGGGAGGGCCGTCCTACAATGAGCAGTTCTTC. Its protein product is CASSKGLAGGPSYNEQFF.

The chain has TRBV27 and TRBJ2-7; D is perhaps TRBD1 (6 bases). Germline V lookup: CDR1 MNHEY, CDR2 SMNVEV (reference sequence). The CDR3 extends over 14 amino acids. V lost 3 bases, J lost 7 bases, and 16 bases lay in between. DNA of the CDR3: TGTGCCAGCAGTTTTGGGCAGGGGAATGGGGAGCAGTACTTC. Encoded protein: CASSFGQGNGEQYF.

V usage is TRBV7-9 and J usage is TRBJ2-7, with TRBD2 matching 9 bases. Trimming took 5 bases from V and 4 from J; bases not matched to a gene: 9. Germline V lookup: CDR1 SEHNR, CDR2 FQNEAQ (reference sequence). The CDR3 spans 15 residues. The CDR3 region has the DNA TGTGCCAGCAGCCATAGCGGGAGAGGGATATACGAGCAGTACTTC. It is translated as CASSHSGRGIYEQYF.

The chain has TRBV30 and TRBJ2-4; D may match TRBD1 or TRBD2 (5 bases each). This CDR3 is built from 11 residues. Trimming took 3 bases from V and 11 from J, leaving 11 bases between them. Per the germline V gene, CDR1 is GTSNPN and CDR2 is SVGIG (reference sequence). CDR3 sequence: CAWSSGTVQYF. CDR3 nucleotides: TGTGCCTGGAGCAGTGGGACCGTTCAGTACTTC.

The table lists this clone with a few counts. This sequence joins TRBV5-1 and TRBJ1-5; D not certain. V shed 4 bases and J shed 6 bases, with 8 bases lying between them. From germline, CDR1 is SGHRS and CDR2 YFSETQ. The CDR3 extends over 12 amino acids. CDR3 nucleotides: TGCGCCAGCAGCCGTCAGTTTCAGCCCCAGCATTTT. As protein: CASSRQFQPQHF.

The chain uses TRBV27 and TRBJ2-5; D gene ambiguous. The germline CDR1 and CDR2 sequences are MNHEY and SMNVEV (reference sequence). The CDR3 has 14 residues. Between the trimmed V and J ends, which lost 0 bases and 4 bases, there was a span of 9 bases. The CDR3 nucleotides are TGTGCCAGCAGTTTATCGAGTTTCCCAGAGACCCAGTACTTC. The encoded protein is CASSLSSFPETQYF.

The CDR3 is CASSGYPGDNEQFF. The CDR3 DNA reads as TGTGCCAGTAGTGGCTACCCAGGGGACAATGAGCAGTTCTTC. The chain is built from TRBV19 and TRBJ2-1, with D perhaps TRBD1 (6 bases). Germline assignment: CDR1 LNHDA and CDR2 SQIVND (reference sequence). The CDR3 length is 14 residues. V lost 5 bases, J lost 5 bases, and 13 bases lay in between.

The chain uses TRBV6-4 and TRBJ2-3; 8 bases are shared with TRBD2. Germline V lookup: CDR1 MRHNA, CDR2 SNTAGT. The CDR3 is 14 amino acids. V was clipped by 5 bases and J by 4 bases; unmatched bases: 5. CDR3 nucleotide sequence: TGTGCCAGCAGTCGGGGGGGGCTTCCAGATACGCAGTATTTT. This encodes CASSRGGLPDTQYF.

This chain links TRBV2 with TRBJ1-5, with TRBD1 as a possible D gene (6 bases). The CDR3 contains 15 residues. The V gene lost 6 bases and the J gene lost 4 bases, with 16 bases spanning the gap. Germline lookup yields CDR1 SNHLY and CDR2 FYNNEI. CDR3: CASSPEQGNNQPQHF. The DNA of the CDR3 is TGTGCCAGCAGCCCCGAACAGGGCAATAATCAGCCCCAGCATTTT.

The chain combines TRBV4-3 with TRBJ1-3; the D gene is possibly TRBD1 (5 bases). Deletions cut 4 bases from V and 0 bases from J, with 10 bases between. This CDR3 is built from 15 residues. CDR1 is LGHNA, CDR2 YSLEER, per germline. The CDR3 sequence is CASSPRGSSGNTIYF. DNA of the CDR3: TGCGCCAGCAGCCCACGGGGGAGCTCTGGAAACACCATATATTTT.

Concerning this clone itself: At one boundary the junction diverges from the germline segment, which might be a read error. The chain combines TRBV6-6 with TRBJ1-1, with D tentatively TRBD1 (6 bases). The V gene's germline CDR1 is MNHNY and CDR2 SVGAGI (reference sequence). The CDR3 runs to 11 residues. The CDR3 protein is CASLLGANLLF. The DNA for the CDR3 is TGTGCCAGCCTTTTGGGGGCAAATCTCCTCTTT.

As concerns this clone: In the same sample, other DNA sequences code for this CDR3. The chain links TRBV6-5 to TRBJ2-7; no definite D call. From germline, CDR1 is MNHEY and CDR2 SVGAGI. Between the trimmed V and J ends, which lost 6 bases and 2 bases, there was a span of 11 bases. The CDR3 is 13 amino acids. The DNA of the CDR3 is TGTGCCAGCAGATCCCCGTTGGCCTACGAGCAGTACTTC. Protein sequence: CASRSPLAYEQYF.

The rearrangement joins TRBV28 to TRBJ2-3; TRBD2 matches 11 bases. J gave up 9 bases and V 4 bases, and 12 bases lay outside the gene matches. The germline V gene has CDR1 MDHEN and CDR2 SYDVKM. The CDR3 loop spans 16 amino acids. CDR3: CASSSTGTSGVLTQYF. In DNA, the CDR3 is TGTGCCAGCAGTTCAACCGGGACTAGCGGCGTTCTAACGCAGTATTTT.